These T cell receptor beta chains were read from a single sample in a study of blood T cell repertoires in COVID-19. The data were produced by immunoSEQ multiplex PCR, yet TCRdb's version contains in-frame clones alone and is incomplete. Seen here are 100,000 to 150,000 clones, approximately 84% observed once, and the top ten hold roughly an eighth. The material sequenced was peripheral blood. These receptors all stem from a woman in her 30s who had recovered from COVID-19. Each CDR3 is given with its conserved first and last residue. D genes are given only for firm matches. Clone size, where shown, is once, few, many, or a class for clones that have expanded.

j_call clone_size v_call d_call cdr3_nt cdr3_aa
TRBJ2-5 - TRBV5-4 - TGTGCCAGCAGCGGTTTCTATGGCGGCCAAGAGACCCAGTACTTC CASSGFYGGQETQYF
TRBJ1-3 - TRBV20-1 - TGCAGTGCTAGAGATCAGGCCTCCATATATTTT CSARDQASIYF
TRBJ2-1 many TRBV11-3 TRBD2 TGTGCCAGCAGCTTTACTAGTCTTAGCGGGGTGGACAATGAGCAGTTCTTC CASSFTSLSGVDNEQFF
TRBJ2-3 - TRBV5-6 TRBD1 TGTGCCAGCAGCATGGGGACAGGGGGCACAGCAGATACGCAGTATTTT CASSMGTGGTADTQYF
TRBJ2-3 - TRBV5-1 - TGCGCCAGCACCCATATGGGGGGGCCGAGCACAGATACGCAGTATTTT CASTHMGGPSTDTQYF
TRBJ1-1 - TRBV5-1 TRBD1 TGCGCCAGCAGCTTAACAGGGGCGAGCACTGAAGCTTTCTTT CASSLTGASTEAFF
TRBJ1-1 - TRBV6-4 - TGTGCCAGCAGTGACTCGACTCGCGGCAGGGCGTCTGAAGCTTTCTTT CASSDSTRGRASEAFF
TRBJ2-5 once TRBV6-2/TRBV6-3 - TGTGCCAGCAGTTTGGTGTCGGGAGAAGAGACCCAGTACTTC CASSLVSGEETQYF
TRBJ2-7 few TRBV4-2 TRBD2 TGTGCCAGCAGCCAAGTTATCGGGGGGGGCGGTCACGAGCAGTACTTC CASSQVIGGGGHEQYF
TRBJ2-1 few TRBV9 TRBD2 TGTGCCAGCAGCGTAGGTCTAGCGGACCTCAATGAGCAGTTCTTC CASSVGLADLNEQFF
TRBJ1-2 - TRBV11-1 - TGTGCCAGCAGCTTCGAAGGGGACTATGGCTACACCTTC CASSFEGDYGYTF
TRBJ2-4 - TRBV2 - TGTGCCAGCAGAGGGGAGGACCCGACTCAGTGCTTC CASRGEDPTQCF
TRBJ1-6 - TRBV11-1 TRBD1 TGTGCCAGCAGCAGGACAGGAATGAATTCACCCCTCCACTTT CASSRTGMNSPLHF
TRBJ2-7 - TRBV7-8 TRBD1 TGTGCCAGCAGCTCAGGACAGGGGATCCCCTCCTACGAGCAGTACTTC CASSSGQGIPSYEQYF
TRBJ2-7 - TRBV6-2/TRBV6-3 TRBD2 TGTGCCAGCAGTTCCCTAGCGGGGGTCTACGAGCAGTACTTC CASSSLAGVYEQYF
TRBJ1-4 - TRBV7-9 TRBD1 TGTGCCAGCAGCTTAGAAAGGACAGGGCACGAAAAACTGTTTTTT CASSLERTGHEKLFF
TRBJ2-2 - TRBV6-1 TRBD1 TGTGCCAGCAGTGAGGACAGGGAAGTCGGGGAGCTGTTTTTT CASSEDREVGELFF
TRBJ2-1 - TRBV11-3 TRBD2 TGTGCCAGCAGCTTCGGACTAGCGGGACCCTACAATGAGCAGTTCTTC CASSFGLAGPYNEQFF
TRBJ1-3 - TRBV27 - TGTGCCAGCAGTTTATCGGGCAGGGGTGGAAACACCATATATTTT CASSLSGRGGNTIYF
TRBJ2-2 - TRBV5-1 - TGCGCCAGCAGCTTTGGTGGACAGAACACCGGGGAGCTGTTTTTT CASSFGGQNTGELFF
TRBJ2-2 - TRBV19 - TGTGCCAGTAGTATAGGGGCAGGGCCCCCCGGGGAGCTGTTTTTT CASSIGAGPPGELFF
TRBJ2-4 - TRBV6-6 TRBD2 TGTGCCAGCAGTTTCGAAGCGGGAGTTGCCAAAAACATTCAGTACTTC CASSFEAGVAKNIQYF
TRBJ1-5 - TRBV20-1 - TGCAGTGCTAGTGGCAGGATGTTTCAGCCCCAGCATTTT CSASGRMFQPQHF
TRBJ1-3 - TRBV13 TRBD1 TGTGCCAGCAGCTCGACAGGGGCCTCTGGAAACACCATATATTTT CASSSTGASGNTIYF